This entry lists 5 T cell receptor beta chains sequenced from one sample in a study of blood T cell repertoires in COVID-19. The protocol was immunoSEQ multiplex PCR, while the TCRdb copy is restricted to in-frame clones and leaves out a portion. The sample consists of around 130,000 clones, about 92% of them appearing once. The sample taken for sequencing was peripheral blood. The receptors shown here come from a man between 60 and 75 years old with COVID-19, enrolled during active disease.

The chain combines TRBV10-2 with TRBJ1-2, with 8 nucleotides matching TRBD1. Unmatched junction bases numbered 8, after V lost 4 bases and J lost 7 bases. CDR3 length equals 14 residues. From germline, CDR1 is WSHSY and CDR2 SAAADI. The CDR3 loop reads CASSVSGQGFGYTF. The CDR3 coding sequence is TGCGCCAGCAGTGTTTCCGGACAGGGATTTGGCTACACCTTC.

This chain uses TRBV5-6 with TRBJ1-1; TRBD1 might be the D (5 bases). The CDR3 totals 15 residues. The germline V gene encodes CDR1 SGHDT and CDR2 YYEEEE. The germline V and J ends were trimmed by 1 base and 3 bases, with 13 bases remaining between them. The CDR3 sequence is CASSLWLKGDTEAFF. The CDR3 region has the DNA TGTGCCAGCAGCTTGTGGCTTAAAGGGGACACTGAAGCTTTCTTT.

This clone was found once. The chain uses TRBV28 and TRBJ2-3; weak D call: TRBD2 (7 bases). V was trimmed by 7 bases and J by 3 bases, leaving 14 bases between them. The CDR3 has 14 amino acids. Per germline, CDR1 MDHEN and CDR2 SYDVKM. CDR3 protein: CASTKGGLTDTQYF. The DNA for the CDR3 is TGTGCCAGCACTAAGGGGGGACTAACAGATACGCAGTATTTT.

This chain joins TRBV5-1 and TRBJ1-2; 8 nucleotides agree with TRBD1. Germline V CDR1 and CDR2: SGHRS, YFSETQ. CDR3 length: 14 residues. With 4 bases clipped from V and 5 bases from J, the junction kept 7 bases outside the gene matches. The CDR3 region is CASSRPGQDYGYTF. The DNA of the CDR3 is TGCGCCAGCAGCCGACCGGGACAGGATTATGGCTACACCTTC.

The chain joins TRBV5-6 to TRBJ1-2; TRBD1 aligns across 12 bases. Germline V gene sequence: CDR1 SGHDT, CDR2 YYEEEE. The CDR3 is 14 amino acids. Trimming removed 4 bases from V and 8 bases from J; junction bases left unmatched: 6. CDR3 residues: CASSLGQGALGYTF. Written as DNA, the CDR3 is TGTGCCAGCAGCCTGGGACAGGGGGCTCTAGGCTACACCTTC.